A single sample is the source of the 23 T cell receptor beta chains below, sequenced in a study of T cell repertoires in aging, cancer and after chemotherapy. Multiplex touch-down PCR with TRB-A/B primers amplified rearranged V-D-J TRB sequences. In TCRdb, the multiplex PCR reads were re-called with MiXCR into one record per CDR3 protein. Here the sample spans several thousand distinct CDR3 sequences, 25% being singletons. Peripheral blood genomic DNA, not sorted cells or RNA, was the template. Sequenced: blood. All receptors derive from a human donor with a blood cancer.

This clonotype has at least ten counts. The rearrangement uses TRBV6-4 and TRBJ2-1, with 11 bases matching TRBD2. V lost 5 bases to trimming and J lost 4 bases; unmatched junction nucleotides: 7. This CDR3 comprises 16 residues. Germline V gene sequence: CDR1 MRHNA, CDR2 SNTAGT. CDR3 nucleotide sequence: TGTGCCAGCAGTCCTACAGGGACTAGCGGTTACAATGAGCAGTTCTTC. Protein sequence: CASSPTGTSGYNEQFF.

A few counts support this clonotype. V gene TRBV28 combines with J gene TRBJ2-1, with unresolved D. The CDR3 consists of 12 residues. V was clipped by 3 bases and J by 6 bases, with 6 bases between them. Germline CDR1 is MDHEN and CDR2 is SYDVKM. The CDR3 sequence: CASSLKGNEQFF. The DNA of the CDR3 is TGTGCCAGCAGTTTGAAGGGCAATGAGCAGTTCTTC.

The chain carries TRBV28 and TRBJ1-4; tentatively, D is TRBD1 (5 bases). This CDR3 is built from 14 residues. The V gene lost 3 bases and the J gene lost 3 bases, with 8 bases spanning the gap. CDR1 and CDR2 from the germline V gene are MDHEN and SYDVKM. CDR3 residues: CASSLGGANEKLFF. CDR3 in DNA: TGTGCCAGCAGTTTGGGGGGGGCTAATGAAAAACTGTTTTTT.

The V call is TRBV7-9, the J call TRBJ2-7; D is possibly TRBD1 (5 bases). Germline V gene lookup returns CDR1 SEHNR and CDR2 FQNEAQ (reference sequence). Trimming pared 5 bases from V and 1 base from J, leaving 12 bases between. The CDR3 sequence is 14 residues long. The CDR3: CASSGNTGSYEQYF. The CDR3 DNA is TGTGCCAGCAGCGGGAATACAGGTTCCTACGAGCAGTACTTC. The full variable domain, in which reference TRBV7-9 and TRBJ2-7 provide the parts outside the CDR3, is DTGVSQNPRHKITKRGQNVTFRCDPISEHNRLYWYRQTLGQGPEFLTYFQNEAQLEKSRLLSDRFSAERPKGSFSTLEIQRTEQGDSAMYLCASSGNTGSYEQYFGPGTRLTVT.

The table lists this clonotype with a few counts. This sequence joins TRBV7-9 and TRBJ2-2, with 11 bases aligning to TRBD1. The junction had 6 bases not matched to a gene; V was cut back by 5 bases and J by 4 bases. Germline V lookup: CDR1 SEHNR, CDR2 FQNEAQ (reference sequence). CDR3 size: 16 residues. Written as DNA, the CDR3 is TGTGCCAGCAGCGCCGGACAGGGGGCCCGCACCGGGGAGCTGTTTTTT. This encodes CASSAGQGARTGELFF. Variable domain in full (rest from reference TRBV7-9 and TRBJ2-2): DTGVSQNPRHKITKRGQNVTFRCDPISEHNRLYWYRQTLGQGPEFLTYFQNEAQLEKSRLLSDRFSAERPKGSFSTLEIQRTEQGDSAMYLCASSAGQGARTGELFFGEGSRLTVL.

For the CDR3, the DNA is TGTGCCAGCAGCTTGGCCAGGGGGGGTGGCACTGAAGCTTTCTTT. Its translation is CASSLARGGGTEAFF. V is TRBV5-4 and J is TRBJ1-1, with 7 bases fitting TRBD1. CDR1 is SGHNT, CDR2 YYREEE, per germline (reference sequence). J was trimmed by 4 bases and V by 0 bases; bases with no gene match: 6. CDR3 length: 15 amino acids.

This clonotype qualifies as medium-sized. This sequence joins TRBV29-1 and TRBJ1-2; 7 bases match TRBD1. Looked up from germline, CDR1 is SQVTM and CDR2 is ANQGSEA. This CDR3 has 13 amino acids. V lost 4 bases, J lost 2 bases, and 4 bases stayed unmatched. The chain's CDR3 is CSVADRDNYGYTF. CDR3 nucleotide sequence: TGCAGCGTTGCTGACAGGGACAACTATGGCTACACCTTC. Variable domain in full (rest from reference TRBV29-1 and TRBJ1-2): SAVISQKPSRDICQRGTSLTIQCQVDSQVTMMFWYRQQPGQSLTLIATANQGSEATYESGFVIDKFPISRPNLTFSTLTVSNMSPEDSSIYLCSVADRDNYGYTFGSGTRLTVV.

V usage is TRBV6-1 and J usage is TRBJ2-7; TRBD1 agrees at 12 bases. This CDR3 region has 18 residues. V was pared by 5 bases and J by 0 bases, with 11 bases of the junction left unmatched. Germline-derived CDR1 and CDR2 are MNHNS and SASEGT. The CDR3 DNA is TGTGCCAGCAGTTTGGTTCTATCGGGACAGGGGGCCTCCTACGAGCAGTACTTC. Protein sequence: CASSLVLSGQGASYEQYF.

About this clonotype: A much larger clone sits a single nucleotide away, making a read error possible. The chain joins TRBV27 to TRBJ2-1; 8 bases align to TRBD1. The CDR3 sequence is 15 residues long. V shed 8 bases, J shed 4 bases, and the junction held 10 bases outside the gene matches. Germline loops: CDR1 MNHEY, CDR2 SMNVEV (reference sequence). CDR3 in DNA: TGTGCCAGCGGCACAGGGGGGTCCTTATACAATGAGCAGTTCTTC. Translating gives CASGTGGSLYNEQFF.

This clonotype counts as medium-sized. The CDR3 sequence is CATLDLNTEAFF. CDR3 in DNA: TGTGCCACGCTAGACCTGAACACTGAAGCTTTCTTT. This chain links TRBV6-5 with TRBJ1-1; D call uncertain. Trimming left V 10 bases short and J 0 bases short, with 9 bases between. From germline, CDR1 is MNHEY and CDR2 SVGAGI. There are 12 residues in the CDR3.

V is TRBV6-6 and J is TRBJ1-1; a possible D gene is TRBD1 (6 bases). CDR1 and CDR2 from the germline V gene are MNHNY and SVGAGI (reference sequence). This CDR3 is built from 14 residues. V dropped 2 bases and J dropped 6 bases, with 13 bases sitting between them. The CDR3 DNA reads TGTGCCAGCAGTTACGATAGGGGGTGGTCTGAAGCTTTCTTT. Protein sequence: CASSYDRGWSEAFF.

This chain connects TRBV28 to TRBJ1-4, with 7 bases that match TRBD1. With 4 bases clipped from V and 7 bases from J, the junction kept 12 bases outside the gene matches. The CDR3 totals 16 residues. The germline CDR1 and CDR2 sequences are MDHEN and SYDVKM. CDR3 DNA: TGTGCCAGCAGTTCTCGCCTACAGGGGCCTGGTGAAAAACTGTTTTTT. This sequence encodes CASSSRLQGPGEKLFF.

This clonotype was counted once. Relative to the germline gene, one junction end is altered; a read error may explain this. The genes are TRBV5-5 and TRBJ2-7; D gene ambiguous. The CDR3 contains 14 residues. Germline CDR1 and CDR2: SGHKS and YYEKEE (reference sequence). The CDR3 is CASSLVGSPYEQYF. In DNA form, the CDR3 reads TGCGCCAGCAGCTTGGTTGGCAGCCCCTACGAGCAGTACTTC.

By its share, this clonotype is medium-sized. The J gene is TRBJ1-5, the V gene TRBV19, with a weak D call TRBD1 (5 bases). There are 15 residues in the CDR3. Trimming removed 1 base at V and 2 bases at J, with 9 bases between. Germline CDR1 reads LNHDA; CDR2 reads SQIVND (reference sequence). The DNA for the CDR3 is TGTGCCAGTAGTATAGCCGGGGGAGGCAATCAGCCCCAGCATTTT. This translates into CASSIAGGGNQPQHF.

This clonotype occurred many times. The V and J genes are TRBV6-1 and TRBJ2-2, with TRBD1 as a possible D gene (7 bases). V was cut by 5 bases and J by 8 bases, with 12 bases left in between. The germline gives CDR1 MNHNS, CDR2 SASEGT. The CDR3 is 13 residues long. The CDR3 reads CASSTGEVGELFF. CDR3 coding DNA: TGTGCCAGCAGTACAGGGGAGGTTGGGGAGCTGTTTTTT.

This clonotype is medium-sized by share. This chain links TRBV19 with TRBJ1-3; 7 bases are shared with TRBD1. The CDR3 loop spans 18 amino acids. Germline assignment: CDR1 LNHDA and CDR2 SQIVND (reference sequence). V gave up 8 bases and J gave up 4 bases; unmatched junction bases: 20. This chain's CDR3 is CASSRQGDSSGVGNTIYF. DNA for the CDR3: TGTGCCAGTTCCCGACAGGGAGACTCCTCAGGGGTCGGAAACACCATATATTTT. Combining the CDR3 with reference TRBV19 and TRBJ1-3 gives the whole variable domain DGGITQSPKYLFRKEGQNVTLSCEQNLNHDAMYWYRQDPGQGLRLIYYSQIVNDFQKGDIAEGYSVSREKKESFPLTVTSAQKNPTAFYLCASSRQGDSSGVGNTIYFGEGSWLTVV.

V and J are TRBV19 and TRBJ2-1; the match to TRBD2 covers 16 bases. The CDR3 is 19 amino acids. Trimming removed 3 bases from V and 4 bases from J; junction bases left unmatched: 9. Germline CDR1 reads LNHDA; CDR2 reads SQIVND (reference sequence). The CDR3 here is CASSMAPGLAGGLYNEQFF. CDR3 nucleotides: TGTGCCAGTAGTATGGCCCCGGGACTAGCGGGGGGGCTTTACAATGAGCAGTTCTTC.

CDR3 nucleotides: TGTGCCAGCAGCCAAGACCCGGAGCGTTCGTATGGCTACACCTTC. This sequence encodes CASSQDPERSYGYTF. The gene calls are TRBV13 and TRBJ1-2; D not certain. Trimming removed 5 bases at V and 5 bases at J, with 18 bases between. Germline CDR1 and CDR2: PRHDT and FYEKMQ (reference sequence). CDR3 size: 15 residues.

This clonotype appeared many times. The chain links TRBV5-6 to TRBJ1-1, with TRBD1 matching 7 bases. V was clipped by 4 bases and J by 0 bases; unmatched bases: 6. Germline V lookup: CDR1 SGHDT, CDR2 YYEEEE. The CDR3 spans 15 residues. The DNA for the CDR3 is TGTGCCAGCAGCCAGGACAGGCCTCTGAACACTGAAGCTTTCTTT. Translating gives CASSQDRPLNTEAFF.

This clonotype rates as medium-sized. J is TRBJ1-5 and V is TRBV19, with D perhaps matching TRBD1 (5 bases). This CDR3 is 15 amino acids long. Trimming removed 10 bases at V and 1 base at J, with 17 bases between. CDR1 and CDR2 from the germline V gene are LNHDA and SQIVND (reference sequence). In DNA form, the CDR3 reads TGTGCCACTGGGGGTCGGGGCGTGAGCAATCAGCCCCAGCATTTT. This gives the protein CATGGRGVSNQPQHF.

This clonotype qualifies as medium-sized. The CDR3 spells CAIGDSGGAGNEQFF. For the CDR3, the DNA is TGTGCCATCGGGGATAGCGGGGGGGCCGGGAATGAGCAGTTCTTC. The gene calls are TRBV10-3 and TRBJ2-1; 11 bases match TRBD2. The CDR3 runs to 15 residues. Germline V gives CDR1 ENHRY, CDR2 SYGVKD. V lost 8 bases and J lost 7; bases outside the gene matches: 10.

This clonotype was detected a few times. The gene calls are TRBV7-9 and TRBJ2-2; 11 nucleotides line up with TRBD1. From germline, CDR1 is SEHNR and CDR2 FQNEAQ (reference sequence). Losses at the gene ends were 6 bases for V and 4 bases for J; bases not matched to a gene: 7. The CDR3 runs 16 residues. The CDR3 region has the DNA TGTGCCAGCAGAAGCGGGACAGGGGGGTTCACCGGGGAGCTGTTTTTT. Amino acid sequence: CASRSGTGGFTGELFF.

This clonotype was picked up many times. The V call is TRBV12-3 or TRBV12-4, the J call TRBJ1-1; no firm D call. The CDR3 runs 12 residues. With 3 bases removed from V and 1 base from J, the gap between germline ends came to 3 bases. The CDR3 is CASSLGNTEAFF. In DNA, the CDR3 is TGTGCCAGCAGTTTGGGGAACACTGAAGCTTTCTTT.